This note documents a single TCR beta chain sequence. The data were obtained in a study of blood T cell repertoires in COVID-19. The repertoire was sequenced with immunoSEQ multiplex PCR; TCRdb's copy has only in-frame clones and lacks some. Here the sample spans approximately 500,000 clones, 85% to 90% being singletons. The source material was peripheral blood. The TCR was taken from a woman in her forties or fifties with COVID-19, enrolled during active disease.

CDR3: CASSEAPPYEQFF. Here the CDR3 DNA reads TGTGCCAGCAGTGAAGCCCCTCCCTATGAGCAGTTCTTC. V usage is TRBV6-1 and J usage is TRBJ2-1; D gene uncertain. The ends were cut back, 0 bases at V and 8 bases at J, with 8 bases in the middle. Germline V gives CDR1 MNHNS, CDR2 SASEGT. The length of the CDR3 is 13 residues.